This T cell receptor (beta chain) was found in a study of tumor-infiltrating lymphocytes in primary liver carcinoma. Turning to the study itself: Surgery removed the patients' primary liver carcinoma. The study, taken as a whole, reports: Top-250-clone fractions were significantly higher in tumors than in blood (p = 0.039). Because of bulk unsorted sampling, CD4+ and CD8+ repertoires were not subjected to comparison.

Unsorted whole blood yielded blood RNA, and germline DNA was extracted as well. In advance of surgery, roughly 4.4 milliliters of peripheral blood were collected. A few counts support this clonotype. Its antigen is unidentified. From approximately 550 ng of total RNA, TCR beta-specific cDNA was reverse-transcribed using a constant-region primer. Researchers made the TCR beta libraries by running three nested multiplex PCR rounds with slightly modified ARM-PCR. MiXCR was run by TCRdb on the multiplex PCR reads, yielding one entry per CDR3 protein. The sample has approximately 320,000 distinct CDR3 sequences; roughly 60% are singletons. The source of this sequence is a young woman with primary liver carcinoma and hepatitis B virus infection. Sequenced material: peripheral blood.

The CDR3 DNA reads as TGTGCCAGCAGCTTTAGAGCGGTTGGGGATGAGCAGTTCTTC. As protein: CASSFRAVGDEQFF. V is TRBV5-4 and J is TRBJ2-1; the D gene is possibly TRBD2 (5 bases). Looked up from germline, CDR1 is SGHNT and CDR2 is YYREEE (reference sequence). Trimming took 2 bases from V and 8 from J, leaving 14 bases between them. The CDR3 sequence is 14 residues long. Full variable domain (remainder filled in from reference TRBV5-4 and TRBJ2-1): ETGVTQSPTHLIKTRGQQVTLRCSSQSGHNTVSWYQQALGQGPQFIFQYYREEENGRGNFPPRFSGLQFPNYSSELNVNALELDDSALYLCASSFRAVGDEQFFGPGTRLTVL.